This TCR beta chain was recovered during a study of cytomegalovirus exposure and HLA in healthy donors. Study-level points and caveats: TCR beta chains numbering under 200 were designated cytomegalovirus-associated. Usually a TCR sequence was rare, but some public TCRs were found in many donors.

A roughly 120-subject validation cohort, separate from the roughly 700-subject first cohort, supplied the donors. On this clone: Its antigen is undetermined.

Assay used: immunoSEQ multiplex PCR; TCRdb lists only in-frame clones, some missing. There are about 120,000 clones in the sample; 88% occur only once, and about 6% lies in the top ten. The V end was cut by 0 bases, the J end by 2 bases, with 9 bases between. The CDR3 is 14 residues long. Germline-derived CDR1 and CDR2 are SGHDT and YYEEEE. The source of this sequence is a woman aged 18-29 years in good health and CMV-seropositive. The rearrangement links TRBV5-6 to TRBJ2-7; the D gene is possibly TRBD1 (5 bases). The sample comprised PBMCs. In DNA form, the CDR3 reads TGTGCCAGCAGCTTGGCAGGGTCAACCTACGAGCAGTACTTC. This gives the protein CASSLAGSTYEQYF.